This T cell receptor beta chain was captured by sequencing in a study of blood T cell repertoires in COVID-19. About the study: Spain, Italy and the United States supplied samples that represented acute and convalescent COVID-19. PBMCs, B-cell-depleted T cells, or T cells were the source of the cDNA or gDNA that made up the material.

CDR1 is GTSNPN, CDR2 SVGIG, per germline (reference sequence). The CDR3 has 19 amino acids. V was clipped by 2 bases and J by 4 bases; unmatched bases: 20. In the authors' methods: Amplification from reference gene primers served as the basis for estimated nucleated cell counts. Clones were sequenced by immunoSEQ multiplex PCR, and TCRdb holds only the in-frame ones, with some missing. V and J calls and clone size follow that table, whereas D and trimming were derived from the DNA. The table records 150,000 to 200,000 clones, around 79% of them present only once. Material: peripheral blood. This clonotype was sampled from a man aged 50 or older who had recovered from COVID-19. The V and J genes are TRBV30 and TRBJ1-3; 7 positions agree with TRBD1. This CDR3 is CAWSTGTELKPTMGNTIYF. The CDR3 DNA is TGTGCCTGGAGTACCGGGACAGAACTCAAACCGACTATGGGAAACACCATATATTTT.